These 19 T cell receptor beta chains originate from one sample sequenced in a study of blood T cell repertoires in COVID-19. The repertoire was sequenced with immunoSEQ multiplex PCR; TCRdb's copy has only in-frame clones and lacks some. The data show around 230,000 clones, with more than 75% seen just once and 3% to 4% held by the top ten. The sequenced material came from PBMCs or T cells enriched from blood (not recorded which). These receptors originate from a woman in her thirties or forties with acute COVID-19.

The V gene is TRBV29-1, the J gene TRBJ2-2, with 15 bases that match TRBD2. The CDR3 is 19 amino acids. Trimming took 6 bases from V and 4 from J; bases not matched to a gene: 15. Germline lookup yields CDR1 SQVTM and CDR2 ANQGSEA. CDR3 DNA: TGCAGCGTCCCATCTAGGGGACTAGCGGGAGGTGGTGGCACCGGGGAGCTGTTTTTT. Translated: CSVPSRGLAGGGGTGELFF.

Concerning this clone itself: The sample has other DNA sequences that encode this CDR3 too. The chain employs TRBV7-8 and TRBJ2-3, with D tentatively TRBD1 (5 bases). Per the germline V gene, CDR1 is SGHVS and CDR2 is FQNEAQ. The V end lost 1 base, the J end lost 2 bases, and 13 bases lay between the germline ends. This CDR3 contains 16 residues. The CDR3 DNA sequence: TGTGCCAGCAGCTTAGTGTCTGGGGCTCCCACAGATACGCAGTATTTT. Translated, it gives CASSLVSGAPTDTQYF. Supplemented by reference TRBV7-8 and TRBJ2-3, the full variable domain reads GAGVSQSPRYKVAKRGQDVALRCDPISGHVSLFWYQQALGQGPEFLTYFQNEAQLDKSGLPSDRFFAERPEGSVSTLKIQRTQQEDSAVYLCASSLVSGAPTDTQYFGPGTRLTVL.

The chain recombines TRBV4-2 with TRBJ1-1; unclear D gene. V was cut by 4 bases and J by 10 bases, with 16 bases left in between. There are 13 residues in the CDR3. CDR1 is LGHNA and CDR2 is YNFKEQ in the germline V gene. The CDR3 bases are TGTGCCAGCAGCCCAACCCCACGGTATGGAGCTTTCTTT. Translating it yields CASSPTPRYGAFF.

This chain connects TRBV5-1 to TRBJ2-5; 8 nucleotides line up with TRBD1. There are 15 residues in the CDR3. V dropped 4 bases and J dropped 7; count of bases not matched to a gene: 12. Germline assignment: CDR1 SGHRS and CDR2 YFSETQ. This CDR3 is CASSTRTGLGRTQYF. The DNA for the CDR3 is TGCGCCAGCAGCACACGGACAGGGTTGGGTAGGACCCAGTACTTC.

V and J are TRBV9 and TRBJ2-2, with a tentative D call TRBD1 (5 bases). The germline CDR1 and CDR2 sequences are SGDLS and YYNGEE. The V end was cut by 4 bases, the J end by 6 bases, with 7 bases between. This CDR3 is 12 amino acids long. CDR3 in amino acids: CASSTGSGELFF. DNA of the CDR3: TGTGCCAGCAGCACAGGATCCGGGGAGCTGTTTTTT.

The J gene is TRBJ1-1, the V gene TRBV6-5; TRBD1 might be the D (6 bases). Looked up from germline, CDR1 is MNHEY and CDR2 is SVGAGI. CDR3 length: 13 amino acids. Trimming took 5 bases from V and 6 from J, leaving 13 bases between them. CDR3 sequence reads: CASSNQGKSEAFF. The CDR3 DNA is TGTGCCAGCAGTAATCAGGGGAAATCTGAAGCTTTCTTT.

The genes are TRBV6-5 and TRBJ1-4; 8 bases line up with TRBD1. CDR1 is MNHEY, CDR2 SVGAGI, per germline. The CDR3 covers 13 residues. Trimming at V came to 10 bases and at J to 5 bases, leaving 6 bases not matched to a gene. CDR3 DNA: TGTGCCACCCGACAGGGGACAAATGAAAAACTGTTTTTT. It translates to CATRQGTNEKLFF.

The V and J genes are TRBV7-9 and TRBJ2-7, with 11 bases matching TRBD2. V dropped 4 bases and J dropped 2; count of bases not matched to a gene: 7. Germline-derived CDR1 and CDR2 are SEHNR and FQNEAQ (reference sequence). This CDR3 spans 16 amino acids. The CDR3 region is CASSSTSGNFAYEQYF. CDR3 bases: TGTGCCAGCAGCTCGACTAGCGGGAACTTTGCCTACGAGCAGTACTTC.

This chain uses TRBV12-3 or TRBV12-4 with TRBJ1-2; D might be TRBD1 (6 bases). V was pared by 6 bases and J by 8 bases, with 16 bases between. The CDR3 is 13 residues long. The CDR3 region has the DNA TGTGCCAGCAGCCCCAAACAGGGTTACGGCTACACCTTC. As protein: CASSPKQGYGYTF.

The V and J genes are TRBV9 and TRBJ1-6; 7 nucleotides line up with TRBD1. From germline, CDR1 is SGDLS and CDR2 YYNGEE. The ends lost 0 bases at V and 6 bases at J; junction bases unmatched: 3. The CDR3 covers 15 residues. CDR3 in amino acids: CASSVEGARNSPLHF. CDR3 DNA: TGTGCCAGCAGCGTAGAGGGGGCGCGTAATTCACCCCTCCACTTT.

V gene TRBV25-1 combines with J gene TRBJ1-1, with D possibly TRBD1 on 6 matching bases. Trimming left V 7 bases short and J 8 bases short, with 20 bases between. Germline loops: CDR1 MGHDK, CDR2 SYGVNS. This CDR3 is built from 14 residues. CDR3 amino acids: CASTNWGRGAEAFF. The CDR3 DNA follows: TGTGCCAGCACGAATTGGGGGAGGGGGGCCGAAGCTTTCTTT.

V usage is TRBV6-5 and J usage is TRBJ2-7; 8 positions match TRBD2. V gave up 8 bases and J gave up 0 bases; unmatched junction bases: 6. Germline V lookup: CDR1 MNHEY, CDR2 SVGAGI. This CDR3 has 14 residues. This CDR3 reads CASREGGSSYEQYF. The CDR3, as DNA: TGTGCCAGCCGGGAGGGAGGGAGCTCCTACGAGCAGTACTTC.

This chain links TRBV27 with TRBJ1-5; D is unresolved. Germline loops: CDR1 MNHEY, CDR2 SMNVEV (reference sequence). This CDR3 is 16 amino acids long. V was pared by 5 bases and J by 2 bases, with 16 bases between. The CDR3 loop is CASSPGEGGGNQPQHF. CDR3 DNA: TGTGCCAGCAGTCCCGGGGAGGGCGGGGGCAATCAGCCCCAGCATTTT.

The chain joins TRBV6-5 to TRBJ1-2; 7 bases are shared with TRBD1. The germline gives CDR1 MNHEY, CDR2 SVGAGI. V was pared by 5 bases and J by 1 base, with 7 bases of the junction left unmatched. The CDR3 runs to 15 residues. CDR3 DNA: TGTGCCAGCAGTACCACCGGGACAGATAACTATGGCTACACCTTC. It is translated as CASSTTGTDNYGYTF.

The chain recombines TRBV3-1 (or the pseudogene TRBV3-2) with TRBJ2-3, with D tentatively TRBD2 (5 bases). Germline V CDR1 and CDR2: LGHDT, YNNKEL (reference sequence). The ends were cut back, 1 base at V and 4 bases at J, with 15 bases in the middle. CDR3 length: 16 amino acids. CDR3 nucleotide sequence: TGTGCCAGCAGCCAAGTGGGTGGGAGTGGCGCAGATACGCAGTATTTT. It translates to CASSQVGGSGADTQYF.

The V and J genes are TRBV24-1 and TRBJ1-1; the D is unclear. V dropped 1 base and J dropped 2 bases, with 10 bases sitting between them. The length of the CDR3 is 15 residues. CDR1 and CDR2 from the germline V gene are KGHDR and SFDVKD. CDR3 loop: CATSDFAQVNTEAFF. CDR3 bases: TGTGCCACCAGTGATTTTGCTCAGGTAAACACTGAAGCTTTCTTT.

The chain combines TRBV6-2 or TRBV6-3 with TRBJ2-1; 8 bases match TRBD2. Germline V CDR1 and CDR2: MNHEY, SVGEGT. This CDR3 has 15 residues. V lost 10 bases, J lost 1 base, and 9 bases stayed unmatched. CDR3: CATIPGLGSYNEQFF. DNA of the CDR3: TGTGCCACCATCCCGGGACTAGGGTCCTACAATGAGCAGTTCTTC.

The chain carries TRBV9 and TRBJ2-1; the match to TRBD2 covers 9 bases. V was pared by 0 bases and J by 6 bases, with 13 bases of the junction left unmatched. The CDR3 is 18 amino acids. Germline CDR1 SGDLS, CDR2 YYNGEE. This chain's CDR3 is CASSVGGGLARRVNEQFF. The DNA for the CDR3 is TGTGCCAGCAGCGTAGGTGGGGGACTAGCACGGCGGGTCAATGAGCAGTTCTTC.

The chain couples TRBV5-8 to TRBJ2-7; D is possibly TRBD2 (5 bases). The germline gives CDR1 SGHTS, CDR2 YDEGEE. CDR3 length: 14 residues. Trimming took off 1 base at V and 6 bases at J, with 14 bases between the two ends. This chain's CDR3 is CASSLFLQRSEQYF. CDR3 bases: TGTGCCAGCAGCTTGTTCTTACAGCGGAGCGAGCAGTACTTC.